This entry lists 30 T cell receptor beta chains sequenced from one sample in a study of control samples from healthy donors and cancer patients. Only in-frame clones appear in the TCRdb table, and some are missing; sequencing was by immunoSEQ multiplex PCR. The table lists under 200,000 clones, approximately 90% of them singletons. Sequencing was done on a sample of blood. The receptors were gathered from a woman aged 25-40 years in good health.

The CDR3 region is CASGLQDTQYF. The CDR3 DNA follows: TGTGCTAGTGGTTTACAAGATACGCAGTATTTT. V gene TRBV12-5 combines with J gene TRBJ2-3; the D is unclear. Per the germline V gene, CDR1 is LGHNT and CDR2 is FRNRAP. V was trimmed by 3 bases and J by 5 bases, leaving 3 bases between them. The CDR3 has 11 residues.

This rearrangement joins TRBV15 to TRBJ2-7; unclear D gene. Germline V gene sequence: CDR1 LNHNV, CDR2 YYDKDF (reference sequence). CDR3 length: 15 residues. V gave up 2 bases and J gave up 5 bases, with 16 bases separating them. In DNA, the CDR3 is TGTGCCACCAGCAGAAAAACACCGGTACGGCACGAGCAGTACTTC. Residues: CATSRKTPVRHEQYF.

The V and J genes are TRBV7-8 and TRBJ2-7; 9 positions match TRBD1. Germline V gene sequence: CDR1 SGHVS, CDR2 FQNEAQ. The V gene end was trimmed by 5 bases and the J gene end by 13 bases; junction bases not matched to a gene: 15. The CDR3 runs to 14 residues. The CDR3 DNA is TGTGCCAGCAGCCCAGAACGGTGGGACAGGGAGCGATACTTC. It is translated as CASSPERWDRERYF. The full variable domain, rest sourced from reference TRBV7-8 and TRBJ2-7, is GAGVSQSPRYKVAKRGQDVALRCDPISGHVSLFWYQQALGQGPEFLTYFQNEAQLDKSGLPSDRFFAERPEGSVSTLKIQRTQQEDSAVYLCASSPERWDRERYFGPGTRLTVT.

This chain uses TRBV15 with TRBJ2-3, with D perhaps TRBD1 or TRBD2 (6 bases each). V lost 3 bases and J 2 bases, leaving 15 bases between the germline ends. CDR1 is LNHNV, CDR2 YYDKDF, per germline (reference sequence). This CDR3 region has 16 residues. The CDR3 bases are TGTGCCACCAGCAGGGACATAACGGGGGCCACAGATACGCAGTATTTT. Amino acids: CATSRDITGATDTQYF. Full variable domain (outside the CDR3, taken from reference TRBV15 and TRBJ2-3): DAMVIQNPRYQVTQFGKPVTLSCSQTLNHNVMYWYQQKSSQAPKLLFHYYDKDFNNEADTPDNFQSRRPNTSFCFLDIRSPGLGDTAMYLCATSRDITGATDTQYFGPGTRLTVL.

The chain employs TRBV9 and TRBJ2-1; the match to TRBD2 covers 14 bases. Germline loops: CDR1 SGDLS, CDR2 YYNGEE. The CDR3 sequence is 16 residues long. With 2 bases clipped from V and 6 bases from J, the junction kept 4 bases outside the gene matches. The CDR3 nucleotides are TGTGCCAGCAGCGTGGCGGGACTAGCGGGAGCCAATGAGCAGTTCTTC. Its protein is CASSVAGLAGANEQFF.

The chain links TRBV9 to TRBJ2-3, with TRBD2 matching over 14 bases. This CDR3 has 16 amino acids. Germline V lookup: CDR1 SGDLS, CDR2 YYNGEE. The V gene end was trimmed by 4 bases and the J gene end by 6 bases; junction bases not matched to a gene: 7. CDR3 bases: TGTGCCAGCAGCACCGCCGGGACTAGCGGGAGTGATACGCAGTATTTT. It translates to CASSTAGTSGSDTQYF.

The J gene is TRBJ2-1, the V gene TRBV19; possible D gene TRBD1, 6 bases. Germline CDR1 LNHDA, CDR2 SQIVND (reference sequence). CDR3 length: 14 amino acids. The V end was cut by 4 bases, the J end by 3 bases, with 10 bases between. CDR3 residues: CASSNQGGYNEQFF. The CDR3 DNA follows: TGTGCCAGTAGTAATCAAGGGGGCTACAATGAGCAGTTCTTC. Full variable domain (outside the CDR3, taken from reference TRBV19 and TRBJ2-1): DGGITQSPKYLFRKEGQNVTLSCEQNLNHDAMYWYRQDPGQGLRLIYYSQIVNDFQKGDIAEGYSVSREKKESFPLTVTSAQKNPTAFYLCASSNQGGYNEQFFGPGTRLTVL.

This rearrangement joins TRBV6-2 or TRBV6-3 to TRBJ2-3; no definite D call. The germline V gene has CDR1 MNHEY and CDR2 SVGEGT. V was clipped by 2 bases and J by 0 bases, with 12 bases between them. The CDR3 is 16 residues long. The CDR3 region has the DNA TGTGCCAGCAGTTACGGGCCTGGGGAAAGCACAGATACGCAGTATTTT. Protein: CASSYGPGESTDTQYF.

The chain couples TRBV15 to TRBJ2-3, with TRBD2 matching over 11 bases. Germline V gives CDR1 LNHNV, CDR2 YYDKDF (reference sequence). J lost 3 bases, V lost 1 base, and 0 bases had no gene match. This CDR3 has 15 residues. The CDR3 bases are TGTGCCACCAGCAGAGGACTAGCGGGAACAGATACGCAGTATTTT. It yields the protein CATSRGLAGTDTQYF.

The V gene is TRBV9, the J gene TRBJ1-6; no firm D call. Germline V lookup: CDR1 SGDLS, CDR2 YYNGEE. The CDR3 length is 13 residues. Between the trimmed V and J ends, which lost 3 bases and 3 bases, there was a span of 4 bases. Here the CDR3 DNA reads TGTGCCAGCAGCGATCGCTATAATTCACCCCTCCACTTT. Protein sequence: CASSDRYNSPLHF.

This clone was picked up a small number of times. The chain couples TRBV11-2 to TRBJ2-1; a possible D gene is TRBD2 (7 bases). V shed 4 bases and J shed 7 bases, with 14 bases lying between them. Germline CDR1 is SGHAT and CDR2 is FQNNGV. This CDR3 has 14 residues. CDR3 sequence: CASSSNRGGNEQFF. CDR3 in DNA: TGTGCCAGCAGCTCCAATAGGGGGGGTAATGAGCAGTTCTTC.

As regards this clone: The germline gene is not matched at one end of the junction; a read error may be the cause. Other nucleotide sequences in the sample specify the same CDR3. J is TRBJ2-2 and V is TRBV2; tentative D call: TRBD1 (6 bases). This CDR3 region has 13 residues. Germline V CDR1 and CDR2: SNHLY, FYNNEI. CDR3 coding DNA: TGTGCCAGCAACAGGGATGTTACCGGGGAGCTATTTTTT. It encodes CASNRDVTGELFF.

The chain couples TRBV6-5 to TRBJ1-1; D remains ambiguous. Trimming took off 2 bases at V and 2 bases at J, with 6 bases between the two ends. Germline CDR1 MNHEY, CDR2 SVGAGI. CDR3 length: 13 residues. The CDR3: CASSYQENTEAFF. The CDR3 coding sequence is TGTGCCAGCAGTTACCAGGAAAACACTGAAGCTTTCTTT.

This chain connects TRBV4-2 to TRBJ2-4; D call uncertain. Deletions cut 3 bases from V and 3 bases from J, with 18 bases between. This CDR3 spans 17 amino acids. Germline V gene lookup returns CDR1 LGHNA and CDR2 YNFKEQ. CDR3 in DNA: TGTGCCAGCAGCCAGGTACAGATAACGGCAGACAAAAACATTCAGTACTTC. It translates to CASSQVQITADKNIQYF.

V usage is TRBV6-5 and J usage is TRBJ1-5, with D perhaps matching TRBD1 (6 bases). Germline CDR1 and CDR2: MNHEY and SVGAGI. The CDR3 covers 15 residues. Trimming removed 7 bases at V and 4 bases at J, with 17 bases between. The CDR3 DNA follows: TGTGCCAGCACTCTACAGGGTTCAGGGAATCAGCCCCAGCATTTT. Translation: CASTLQGSGNQPQHF.

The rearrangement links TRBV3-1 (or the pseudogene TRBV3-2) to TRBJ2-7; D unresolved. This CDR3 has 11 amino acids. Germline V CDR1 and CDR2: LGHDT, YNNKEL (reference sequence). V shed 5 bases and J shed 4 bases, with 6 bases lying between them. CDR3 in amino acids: CASSVGYEQYF. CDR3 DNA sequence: TGTGCCAGCAGCGTCGGGTACGAGCAGTACTTC.

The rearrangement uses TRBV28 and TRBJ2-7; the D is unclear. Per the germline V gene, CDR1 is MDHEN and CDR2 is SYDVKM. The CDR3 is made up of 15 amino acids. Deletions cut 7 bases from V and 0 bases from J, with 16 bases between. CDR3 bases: TGTGCCAGCACTCACTCGGGTGCCAGCTCCTACGAGCAGTACTTC. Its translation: CASTHSGASSYEQYF.

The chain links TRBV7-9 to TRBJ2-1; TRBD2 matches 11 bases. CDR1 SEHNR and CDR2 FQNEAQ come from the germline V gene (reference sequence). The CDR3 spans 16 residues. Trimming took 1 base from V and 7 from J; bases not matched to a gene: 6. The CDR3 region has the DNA TGTGCCAGCAGCTTAGGGTCTCGGACTAGCGGGAATGAGCAGTTCTTC. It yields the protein CASSLGSRTSGNEQFF.

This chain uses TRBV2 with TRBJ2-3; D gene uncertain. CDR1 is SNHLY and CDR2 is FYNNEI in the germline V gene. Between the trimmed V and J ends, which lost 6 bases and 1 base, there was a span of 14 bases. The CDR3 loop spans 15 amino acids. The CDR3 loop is CASRPQLLGTDTQYF. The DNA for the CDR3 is TGTGCCAGCAGGCCCCAGCTCCTTGGCACAGATACGCAGTATTTT.

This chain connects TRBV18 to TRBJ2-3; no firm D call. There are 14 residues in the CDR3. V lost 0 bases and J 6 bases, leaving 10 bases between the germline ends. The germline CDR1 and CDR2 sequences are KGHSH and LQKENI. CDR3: CASSPPTGADTQYF. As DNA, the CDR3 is TGTGCCAGCTCACCACCTACTGGCGCCGATACGCAGTATTTT. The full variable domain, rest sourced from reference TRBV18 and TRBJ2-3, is NAGVMQNPRHLVRRRGQEARLRCSPMKGHSHVYWYRQLPEEGLKFMVYLQKENIIDESGMPKERFSAEFPKEGPSILRIQQVVRGDSAAYFCASSPPTGADTQYFGPGTRLTVL.

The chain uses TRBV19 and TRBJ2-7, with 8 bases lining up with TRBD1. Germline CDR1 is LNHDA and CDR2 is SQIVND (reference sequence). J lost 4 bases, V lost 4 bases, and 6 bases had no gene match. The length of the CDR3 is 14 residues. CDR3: CASSTRTGTYEQYF. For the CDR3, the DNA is TGTGCCAGTAGTACCCGGACAGGGACATACGAGCAGTACTTC.

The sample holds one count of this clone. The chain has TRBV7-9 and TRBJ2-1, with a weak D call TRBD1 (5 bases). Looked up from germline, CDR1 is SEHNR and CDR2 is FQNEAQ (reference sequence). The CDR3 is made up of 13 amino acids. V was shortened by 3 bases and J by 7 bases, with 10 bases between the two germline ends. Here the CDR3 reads CASSFRGWNEQFF. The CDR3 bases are TGTGCCAGCAGCTTTAGGGGATGGAATGAGCAGTTCTTC. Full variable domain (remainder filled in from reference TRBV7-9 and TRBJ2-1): DTGVSQNPRHKITKRGQNVTFRCDPISEHNRLYWYRQTLGQGPEFLTYFQNEAQLEKSRLLSDRFSAERPKGSFSTLEIQRTEQGDSAMYLCASSFRGWNEQFFGPGTRLTVL.

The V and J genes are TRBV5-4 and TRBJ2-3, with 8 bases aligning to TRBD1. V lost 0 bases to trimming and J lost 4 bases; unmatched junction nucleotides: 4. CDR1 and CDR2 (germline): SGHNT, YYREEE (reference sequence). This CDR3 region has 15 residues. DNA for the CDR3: TGTGCCAGCAGCTTGGAGGCAGGGGGCGCAGATACGCAGTATTTT. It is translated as CASSLEAGGADTQYF.

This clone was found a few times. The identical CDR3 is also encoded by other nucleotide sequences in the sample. The CDR3 nucleotides read TGTGCCAGCAGCCGGCGGGGGGGGGAGCTGTTTTTT. Translated, it gives CASSRRGGELFF. The gene calls are TRBV6-6 and TRBJ2-2; 7 nucleotides line up with TRBD2. Trimming removed 6 bases from V and 8 bases from J; junction bases left unmatched: 3. The CDR3 runs to 12 residues. Germline CDR1 is MNHNY and CDR2 is SVGAGI (reference sequence).

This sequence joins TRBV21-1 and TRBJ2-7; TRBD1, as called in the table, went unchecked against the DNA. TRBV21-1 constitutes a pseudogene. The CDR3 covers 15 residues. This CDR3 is CASSKETGGLYEQYF. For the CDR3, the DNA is TGTGCCAGCAGTAAAGAGACAGGGGGCTTATACGAGCAGTACTTC.

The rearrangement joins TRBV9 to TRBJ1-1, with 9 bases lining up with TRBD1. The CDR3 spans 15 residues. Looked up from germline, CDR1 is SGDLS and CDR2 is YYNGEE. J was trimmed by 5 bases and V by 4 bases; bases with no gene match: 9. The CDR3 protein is CASSTSQGASTEAFF. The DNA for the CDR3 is TGTGCCAGCAGCACCTCACAGGGGGCGAGTACTGAAGCTTTCTTT.

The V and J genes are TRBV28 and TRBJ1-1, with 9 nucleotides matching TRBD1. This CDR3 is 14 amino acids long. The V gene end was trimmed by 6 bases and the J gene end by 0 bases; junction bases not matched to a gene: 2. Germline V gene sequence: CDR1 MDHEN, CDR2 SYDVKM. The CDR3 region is CASRGDRVNTEAFF. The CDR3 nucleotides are TGTGCCAGCAGGGGGGACAGGGTGAACACTGAAGCTTTCTTT.

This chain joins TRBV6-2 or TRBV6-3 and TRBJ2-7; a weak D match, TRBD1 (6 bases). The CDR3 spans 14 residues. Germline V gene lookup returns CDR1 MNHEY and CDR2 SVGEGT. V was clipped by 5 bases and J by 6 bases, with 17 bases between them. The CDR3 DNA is TGTGCCAGCAGTACCGTCAACAGGGTTGCCGAGCAGTACTTC. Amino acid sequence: CASSTVNRVAEQYF.

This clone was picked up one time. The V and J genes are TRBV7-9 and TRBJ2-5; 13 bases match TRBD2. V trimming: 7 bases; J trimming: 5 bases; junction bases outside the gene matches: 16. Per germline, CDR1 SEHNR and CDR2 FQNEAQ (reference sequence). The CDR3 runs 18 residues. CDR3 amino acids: CASINLGWGTSGIETQYF. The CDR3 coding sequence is TGTGCCAGCATCAACCTTGGATGGGGGACTAGCGGGATCGAGACCCAGTACTTC. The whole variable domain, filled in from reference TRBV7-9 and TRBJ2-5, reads DTGVSQNPRHKITKRGQNVTFRCDPISEHNRLYWYRQTLGQGPEFLTYFQNEAQLEKSRLLSDRFSAERPKGSFSTLEIQRTEQGDSAMYLCASINLGWGTSGIETQYFGPGTRLLVL.

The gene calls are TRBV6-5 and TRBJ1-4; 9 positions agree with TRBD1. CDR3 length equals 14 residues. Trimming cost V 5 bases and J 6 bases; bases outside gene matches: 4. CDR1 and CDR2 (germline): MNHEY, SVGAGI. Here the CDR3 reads CASSRTGDYEKLFF. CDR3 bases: TGTGCCAGCAGTAGGACAGGGGATTATGAAAAACTGTTTTTT.